In its sample, the clone carrying this T cell receptor beta chain was seen a few times. As yet, its antigen is unknown. The study extracted blood RNA from unsorted whole blood and also extracted germline DNA. From approximately 530 ng of total RNA, TCR beta-specific cDNA was reverse-transcribed using a constant-region primer. Amplification in three nested multiplex PCR rounds with slightly modified ARM-PCR gave rise to TCR beta libraries. A C-beta reverse primer and TRBV1-TRBV30 forward primers served in each of the first two PCR rounds, at approximately 10 cycles apiece. TCRdb reprocessed the multiplex PCR reads via MiXCR and lists one record per CDR3 protein. The data hold more than 150,000 distinct CDR3 sequences, with less than 65% observed a single time. This sample was taken from a study of tumor-infiltrating lymphocytes in primary liver carcinoma. The germline CDR1 and CDR2 sequences are MNHNY and SVGAGI (reference sequence). Trimming pared 1 base from V and 6 bases from J, leaving 13 bases between. The CDR3 loop spans 15 amino acids.

Study-level points and caveats: Lesser overlap characterized tumor-adjacent and tumor-blood pairs relative to tumor region pairs.

The rearrangement joins TRBV6-6 to TRBJ2-1; D is uncertain. Sequenced input: peripheral blood. The sequence derives from a man aged 35-49 years with primary liver carcinoma and hepatitis B virus infection. CDR3 protein: CASSYLSGRSNEQFF. In nucleotides, the CDR3 is TGTGCCAGCAGTTACTTAAGTGGCAGATCCAATGAGCAGTTCTTC.